These 14 T cell receptor beta chains were all obtained from the same sample, sequenced in a study of blood T cell repertoires in COVID-19. TCRdb's copy holds only in-frame clones and misses some; the assay was immunoSEQ multiplex PCR. The sample holds approximately 220,000 clones, roughly four fifths seen once. What was sequenced was PBMCs or T cells enriched from blood (not recorded which). These receptors were collected from a woman aged 40 to 50 with acute COVID-19.

The chain recombines TRBV19 with TRBJ2-7, with TRBD2 identical over 8 bases. Germline V CDR1 and CDR2: LNHDA, SQIVND (reference sequence). Germline trimming cut 0 bases from V and 2 bases from J; bases unmatched to any gene: 6. There are 16 residues in the CDR3. CDR3 in DNA: TGTGCCAGTAGTATAGATCTAAGCGGGAGTCCCTACGAGCAGTACTTC. This codes for CASSIDLSGSPYEQYF.

The chain is built from TRBV3-1 (or the pseudogene TRBV3-2) and TRBJ1-1; D is undetermined. The CDR3 spans 12 residues. Germline V gene sequence: CDR1 LGHDT, CDR2 YNNKEL (reference sequence). The V gene lost 1 base and the J gene lost 6 bases, with 6 bases spanning the gap. DNA of the CDR3: TGTGCCAGCAGCCAAGCTCCGTCTGAAGCTTTCTTT. This sequence encodes CASSQAPSEAFF.

The chain links TRBV28 to TRBJ1-5; D possibly corresponds to TRBD1 (5 bases). The CDR3 is 17 amino acids. The germline V gene encodes CDR1 MDHEN and CDR2 SYDVKM. V lost 1 base, J lost 0 bases, and 13 bases lay in between. The CDR3 region has the DNA TGTGCCAGCAGTTTATTCCAGGGCCCATCTAGCAATCAGCCCCAGCATTTT. As protein: CASSLFQGPSSNQPQHF.

This chain joins TRBV3-1 (or the pseudogene TRBV3-2) and TRBJ2-1, with D possibly matching TRBD2 (5 bases). The CDR3 is made up of 15 amino acids. Germline V gene sequence: CDR1 LGHDT, CDR2 YNNKEL (reference sequence). V gave up 0 bases and J gave up 6 bases, with 12 bases separating them. For the CDR3, the DNA is TGTGCCAGCAGCCAAGAAACGCTAGCCGCCAATGAGCAGTTCTTC. It encodes CASSQETLAANEQFF.

This rearrangement joins TRBV27 to TRBJ2-3, with D possibly TRBD2 on 6 matching bases. The CDR3 has 15 amino acids. Deletions cut 3 bases from V and 5 bases from J, with 15 bases between. Germline V CDR1 and CDR2: MNHEY, SMNVEV (reference sequence). CDR3 nucleotides: TGTGCCAGCAGTTTTCGACCGGGAGAGGAAGATACGCAGTATTTT. As protein: CASSFRPGEEDTQYF.

V and J are TRBV19 and TRBJ1-1, with 8 bases that match TRBD1. This CDR3 has 21 amino acids. After removal of 5 bases from V and 7 bases from J, the junction contained 30 bases not matched to a gene. The V gene's germline CDR1 is LNHDA and CDR2 SQIVND (reference sequence). CDR3 protein: CASSGSRPAGGAGHNNREAFF. CDR3 sequence (DNA): TGTGCCAGTAGTGGATCTCGCCCGGCAGGGGGCGCCGGCCATAACAACCGTGAAGCTTTCTTT.

The CDR3 nucleotides are TGTGCCATCAGTGATCCTGGGGGAGGTGTCACTGAAGCTTTCTTT. It is translated as CAISDPGGGVTEAFF. This chain connects TRBV10-3 to TRBJ1-1, with D possibly being TRBD1 (5 bases). The CDR3 is made up of 15 amino acids. V lost 3 bases and J 4 bases, leaving 15 bases between the germline ends. The germline V gene has CDR1 ENHRY and CDR2 SYGVKD.

This chain connects TRBV4-2 to TRBJ1-1; TRBD1 might be the D (5 bases). There are 16 residues in the CDR3. Between the trimmed V and J ends, which lost 1 base and 8 bases, there was a span of 20 bases. In germline, CDR1 is LGHNA, CDR2 YNFKEQ. CDR3 DNA: TGTGCCAGCAGCCAAGTATCAGGGTTTCAGGTCCGGGAAGCTTTCTTT. As protein: CASSQVSGFQVREAFF.

The rearrangement joins TRBV5-1 to TRBJ1-1; weak D call: TRBD1 (6 bases). Trimming left V 0 bases short and J 1 base short, with 13 bases between. The CDR3 is 16 residues long. CDR1 is SGHRS and CDR2 is YFSETQ in the germline V gene. The CDR3 coding sequence is TGCGCCAGCAGCTTGGTTCAGGGGAGGGGGAACACTGAAGCTTTCTTT. Amino acids: CASSLVQGRGNTEAFF.

The rearrangement uses TRBV7-2 and TRBJ2-7; TRBD2 matches at 9 bases. The CDR3 is 16 amino acids. Germline V gene lookup returns CDR1 SGHTA and CDR2 FQGNSA. The trim removed 7 bases at V and 2 bases at J, leaving 12 bases unmatched. CDR3 sequence (DNA): TGTGCCAGCACGGGTAGCGGGGGAATCTTGCCCTACGAGCAGTACTTC. It yields the protein CASTGSGGILPYEQYF.

This chain joins TRBV9 and TRBJ2-7; weak D call: TRBD1 (6 bases). V was cut by 0 bases and J by 6 bases, with 13 bases left in between. The CDR3 totals 14 residues. Germline CDR1 reads SGDLS; CDR2 reads YYNGEE. The CDR3 loop is CASSVGDRKLEQYF. CDR3 sequence (DNA): TGTGCCAGCAGCGTAGGTGACAGGAAGCTCGAGCAGTACTTC.

The chain has TRBV28 and TRBJ2-3; 7 nucleotides agree with TRBD1. This CDR3 has 17 amino acids. V shed 7 bases and J 2 bases; nucleotides not matched to a gene: 15. Germline V gives CDR1 MDHEN, CDR2 SYDVKM. The CDR3 DNA reads as TGTGCCAGCACCCATCCCCTACAGGGGTTTAACACAGATACGCAGTATTTT. Encoded protein: CASTHPLQGFNTDTQYF.

In regard to this clone: An end of the junction differs from the germline gene, which may be a read error. This rearrangement joins TRBV19 to TRBJ1-1; D may be TRBD1 (5 bases). Germline CDR1 and CDR2: LNHDA and SQIVND (reference sequence). This CDR3 is built from 12 residues. Here the CDR3 DNA reads TGTGCCAGCGGTGGGGGGGTTCTTGGCCCTTCATTT. Encoded protein: CASGGGVLGPSF.

This sequence joins TRBV10-3 and TRBJ1-4; D is unclear. CDR1 ENHRY and CDR2 SYGVKD come from the germline V gene. The CDR3 runs to 14 residues. V lost 3 bases and J 4 bases, leaving 9 bases between the germline ends. The CDR3 nucleotides are TGTGCCATCAGTGACGACAACCGTAATGAAAAACTGTTTTTT. Its protein product is CAISDDNRNEKLFF.